The clone carrying this T cell receptor beta chain was found many times. The germline CDR1 and CDR2 sequences are SGHTA and FQGNSA. Between the trimmed V and J ends, which lost 6 bases and 4 bases, there was a span of 12 bases. The CDR3 loop spans 13 amino acids. The entry originates in a study of blood T cells in healthy people across ages. The second PCR ran 7 to 11 cycles with a sample-barcoded 5' primer and J-beta primers. TCRdb re-called the 5' RACE reads with MiXCR, one entry per CDR3 protein. The sample shows some 880,000 distinct CDR3 sequences, around 36% of them seen only once. The receptor was derived from a man aged 18 to 29 in good health. Sequenced sample: blood. This chain connects TRBV7-2 to TRBJ1-2; D possibly corresponds to TRBD1 (5 bases). CDR3 loop: CASSRPQAYGYTF. The CDR3 nucleotides are TGTGCCAGCAGTCGGCCACAGGCCTATGGCTACACCTTC. Supplemented by reference TRBV7-2 and TRBJ1-2, the full variable domain reads GAGVSQSPSNKVTEKGKDVELRCDPISGHTALYWYRQSLGQGLEFLIYFQGNSAPDKSGLPSDRFSAERTGGSVSTLTIQRTQQEDSAVYLCASSRPQAYGYTFGSGTRLTVV.